These 4 T cell receptor beta chains were all obtained from the same sample, sequenced in a study of blood T cell dynamics during melanoma immunotherapy. Time point meaning: week 3, after first cycle of checkpoint inhibitor. Only in-frame clones appear in the TCRdb table, and some are missing; sequencing was by immunoSEQ multiplex PCR. The sample has roughly 7,000 clones; 85% are singletons. The specimen comprised blood, sampled from a patient treated with checkpoint blockade. The origin of the receptors is a human donor with melanoma. Some clones in this sample may be carry-over from other donors' samples.

This clone showed up just a few times. J is TRBJ1-1 and V is TRBV7-9, with 7 bases lining up with TRBD1. V was pared by 4 bases and J by 2 bases, with 7 bases of the junction left unmatched. Looked up from germline, CDR1 is SEHNR and CDR2 is FQNEAQ (reference sequence). The CDR3 is 15 residues long. In DNA form, the CDR3 reads TGTGCCAGCAGCTCAGGGGGACAGATCAACACTGAAGCTTTCTTT. This translates into CASSSGGQINTEAFF.

The V and J genes are TRBV6-5 and TRBJ2-7; no clear D gene. Germline CDR1 MNHEY, CDR2 SVGAGI. Deletions cut 5 bases from V and 3 bases from J, with 11 bases between. The CDR3 loop spans 13 amino acids. CDR3 DNA: TGTGCCAGCAGTGACGGCAGTGTCTACGAGCAGTACTTC. Amino acid sequence: CASSDGSVYEQYF.

The chain links TRBV29-1 to TRBJ1-1; D is undetermined. Germline V CDR1 and CDR2: SQVTM, ANQGSEA. The CDR3 covers 12 residues. Trimming left V 4 bases short and J 4 bases short, with 10 bases between. The CDR3 coding sequence is TGCAGCGTTGTTTCAGAATCCACTGAAGCTTTCTTT. Amino acids: CSVVSESTEAFF.

This chain uses TRBV9 with TRBJ2-3; 9 bases line up with TRBD1. Germline CDR1 and CDR2: SGDLS and YYNGEE. The CDR3 spans 16 residues. V was pared by 1 base and J by 3 bases, with 6 bases of the junction left unmatched. The CDR3 sequence: CASSVRGDRATDTQYF. Written as DNA, the CDR3 is TGTGCCAGCAGCGTAAGGGGGGACAGGGCGACAGATACGCAGTATTTT.